These 27 T cell receptor beta chains originate from one sample sequenced in a study of blood T cell repertoires in COVID-19. Sequencing used immunoSEQ multiplex PCR; TCRdb keeps in-frame clones, though not all of them. Of approximately 160,000 clones in the sample, about four fifths were seen once. Specimen: peripheral blood. Receptors were obtained from a man between 18 and 29 years old with active or convalescent COVID-19.

The genes are TRBV5-6 and TRBJ1-3, with 7 bases lining up with TRBD1. This CDR3 contains 17 residues. Germline V gene data show CDR1 as SGHDT and CDR2 as YYEEEE. The V and J ends lost 4 bases and 0 bases, in that order; junction bases with no gene match: 10. The CDR3 reads CASSELTGPSSGNTIYF. CDR3 nucleotides: TGTGCCAGCAGCGAGCTGACAGGGCCCAGCTCTGGAAACACCATATATTTT.

The chain joins TRBV2 to TRBJ2-7, with TRBD1 identical over 7 bases. The CDR3 contains 13 residues. The germline gives CDR1 SNHLY, CDR2 FYNNEI. The J segment lost 2 bases and the V segment lost 6 bases, leaving 4 bases of the junction unmatched. DNA for the CDR3: TGTGCCAGCAGCTCGGGACAGCCCTACGAGCAGTACTTC. This encodes CASSSGQPYEQYF.

The chain combines TRBV28 with TRBJ2-5; 11 positions match TRBD2. The V gene end was trimmed by 7 bases and the J gene end by 4 bases; junction bases not matched to a gene: 8. This CDR3 is built from 15 residues. The germline gives CDR1 MDHEN, CDR2 SYDVKM. The CDR3 protein is CASTLSGRAGETQYF. In DNA form, the CDR3 reads TGTGCCAGCACCCTTAGCGGGAGGGCCGGAGAGACCCAGTACTTC. The complete variable domain, with remaining parts taken from reference TRBV28 and TRBJ2-5, reads DVKVTQSSRYLVKRTGEKVFLECVQDMDHENMFWYRQDPGLGLRLIYFSYDVKMKEKGDIPEGYSVSREKKERFSLILESASTNQTSMYLCASTLSGRAGETQYFGPGTRLLVL.

This rearrangement joins TRBV4-1 to TRBJ2-1; D might be TRBD1 (6 bases). This CDR3 region has 14 residues. V was shortened by 2 bases and J by 6 bases, with 11 bases between the two germline ends. Germline-derived CDR1 and CDR2 are MGHRA and YSYEKL. The DNA of the CDR3 is TGCGCCAGCAGCCAAAAAGGGACACCCAATGAGCAGTTCTTC. It codes for CASSQKGTPNEQFF.

The chain is built from TRBV19 and TRBJ2-1; 15 positions agree with TRBD2. Germline trimming cut 6 bases from V and 3 bases from J; bases unmatched to any gene: 3. The CDR3 covers 16 residues. Germline V CDR1 and CDR2: LNHDA, SQIVND (reference sequence). The CDR3 nucleotides read TGTGCCAGTAGGAAGGGACTAGCGGGGGGCTACAATGAGCAGTTCTTC. Translation gives CASRKGLAGGYNEQFF.

This chain joins TRBV6-1 and TRBJ2-2; the match to TRBD2 covers 12 bases. V trimming: 1 base; J trimming: 4 bases; junction bases outside the gene matches: 4. Germline-derived CDR1 and CDR2 are MNHNS and SASEGT. This CDR3 is built from 17 residues. DNA for the CDR3: TGTGCCAGCAGTGAAGGTGAACTAGCGGGGGGCACCGGGGAGCTGTTTTTT. Its translation is CASSEGELAGGTGELFF.

This clone was recorded a few times. The rearrangement joins TRBV4-2 to TRBJ2-3; 9 bases are shared with TRBD2. The J segment lost 1 base and the V segment lost 0 bases, leaving 2 bases of the junction unmatched. CDR1 and CDR2 from the germline V gene are LGHNA and YNFKEQ. The CDR3 is 16 amino acids. The CDR3 spells CASSQERGGGTDTQYF. The DNA for the CDR3 is TGTGCCAGCAGCCAAGAGCGGGGGGGCGGCACAGATACGCAGTATTTT.

This chain links TRBV7-9 with TRBJ1-2; D uncertain. The germline CDR1 and CDR2 sequences are SEHNR and FQNEAQ (reference sequence). CDR3 length: 13 residues. V lost 5 bases and J lost 4, with 11 bases in between. The CDR3 DNA reads TGTGCCAGCAGCCCCCTATTTATCTATGGCTACACCTTC. It yields the protein CASSPLFIYGYTF.

This clone was seen just once. The chain joins TRBV11-3 to TRBJ2-7; 9 positions match TRBD1. The CDR3 spans 13 residues. The germline CDR1 and CDR2 sequences are SGHNT and YENEEA. After removal of 6 bases from V and 6 bases from J, the junction contained 6 bases not matched to a gene. CDR3 DNA sequence: TGTGCCAGCAGTCCCGGGACAGGGTTCGAGCAGTACTTC. This encodes CASSPGTGFEQYF.

This chain connects TRBV29-1 to TRBJ2-5, with 10 bases matching TRBD1. The CDR3 has 12 residues. The germline V gene encodes CDR1 SQVTM and CDR2 ANQGSEA. V lost 7 bases and J lost 5; bases outside the gene matches: 4. CDR3 loop: CSARTGGETQYF. CDR3 DNA: TGCAGCGCTAGGACAGGGGGGGAGACCCAGTACTTC.

The V gene is TRBV6-2 or TRBV6-3, the J gene TRBJ2-1; 8 nucleotides agree with TRBD1. The CDR3 is 16 amino acids. The V and J ends lost 6 bases and 0 bases, in that order; junction bases with no gene match: 7. CDR1 MNHEY and CDR2 SVGEGT come from the germline V gene. CDR3 sequence reads: CASSPGGQGSYNEQFF. The CDR3 region has the DNA TGTGCCAGCAGCCCTGGAGGACAGGGCTCCTACAATGAGCAGTTCTTC.

The rearrangement joins TRBV19 to TRBJ1-5; 10 bases are a match to TRBD1. The CDR3 extends over 17 amino acids. Germline V CDR1 and CDR2: LNHDA, SQIVND (reference sequence). With 5 bases clipped from V and 6 bases from J, the junction kept 13 bases outside the gene matches. CDR3 DNA sequence: TGTGCCAGTAGTCGGACTCAAACGGGACAGGGGAGTCAGCCCCAGCATTTT. It specifies CASSRTQTGQGSQPQHF.

This chain uses TRBV7-9 with TRBJ2-3; 12 bases align to TRBD2. Per germline, CDR1 SEHNR and CDR2 FQNEAQ (reference sequence). J lost 6 bases, V lost 5 bases, and 18 bases had no gene match. CDR3 size: 19 residues. The CDR3 region is CASSPMDTGLAGIRDTQYF. The DNA of the CDR3 is TGTGCCAGCAGCCCTATGGATACAGGACTAGCGGGGATCCGGGATACGCAGTATTTT.

The chain couples TRBV19 to TRBJ2-7; D is ambiguous. CDR1 and CDR2 from the germline V gene are LNHDA and SQIVND (reference sequence). V lost 7 bases and J 0 bases, leaving 13 bases between the germline ends. CDR3 length: 14 residues. The CDR3 DNA follows: TGTGCCAGTACTACGTCACGGAGCTCCTACGAGCAGTACTTC. This translates into CASTTSRSSYEQYF.

The chain combines TRBV11-1 with TRBJ2-1; TRBD1 is a possible D gene (6 bases). V was pared by 1 base and J by 4 bases, with 14 bases between. This CDR3 has 16 residues. From germline, CDR1 is SGHAT and CDR2 FQDESV (reference sequence). The CDR3 sequence: CASSLVGTRGYNEQFF. The CDR3 DNA sequence: TGTGCCAGCAGCTTAGTTGGGACCAGGGGATACAATGAGCAGTTCTTC.

This clone appeared a single time. The chain links TRBV3-1 (or the pseudogene TRBV3-2) to TRBJ2-7; maybe TRBD1 (5 bases). The V gene lost 3 bases and the J gene lost 4 bases, with 7 bases spanning the gap. This CDR3 is built from 12 residues. Germline V lookup: CDR1 LGHDT, CDR2 YNNKEL (reference sequence). CDR3 bases: TGTGCCAGCAGCCAGACAGTTTACGAGCAGTACTTC. Protein product: CASSQTVYEQYF.

This sequence joins TRBV11-3 and TRBJ2-1; 10 positions match TRBD2. The V gene end was trimmed by 5 bases and the J gene end by 8 bases; junction bases not matched to a gene: 12. The germline V gene has CDR1 SGHNT and CDR2 YENEEA. The CDR3 consists of 16 residues. CDR3: CASSLTPSGGAHEQFF. CDR3 in DNA: TGTGCCAGCAGCCTTACCCCAAGCGGGGGGGCCCATGAGCAGTTCTTC. Drawing the rest from reference TRBV11-3 and TRBJ2-1, the complete variable domain is EAGVVQSPRYKIIEKKQPVAFWCNPISGHNTLYWYLQNLGQGPELLIRYENEEAVDDSQLPKDRFSAERLKGVDSTLKIQPAELGDSAVYLCASSLTPSGGAHEQFFGPGTRLTVL.

V is TRBV18 and J is TRBJ1-4; possibly TRBD1 for D (5 bases). This CDR3 region has 13 residues. Germline V gives CDR1 KGHSH, CDR2 LQKENI. Deletions cut 2 bases from V and 8 bases from J, with 9 bases between. In nucleotides, the CDR3 is TGTGCCAGCTCACCAGGGGACTCGGAAAAACTGTTTTTT. This gives the protein CASSPGDSEKLFF.

The rearrangement uses TRBV6-5 and TRBJ2-3; 12 nucleotides align to TRBD2. There are 15 residues in the CDR3. The V gene's germline CDR1 is MNHEY and CDR2 SVGAGI. V was clipped by 6 bases and J by 3 bases; unmatched bases: 4. The CDR3 DNA reads TGTGCCAGCAGGACTAGCGGGAGTTGGACAGATACGCAGTATTTT. Protein: CASRTSGSWTDTQYF.

On this clone itself: Other DNA sequences from this sample encode an identical CDR3 as well. The DNA of the CDR3 is TGTGCCAGCTCACAGGACAGGGCGAACTCACCCCTCCACTTT. Protein sequence: CASSQDRANSPLHF. The chain couples TRBV18 to TRBJ1-6; 8 bases align to TRBD1. The CDR3 sequence is 14 residues long. Germline CDR1 and CDR2: KGHSH and LQKENI. V dropped 4 bases and J dropped 10; count of bases not matched to a gene: 6.

V is TRBV7-8 and J is TRBJ2-1; 11 bases are a match to TRBD2. Losses at the gene ends were 2 bases for V and 1 base for J; bases not matched to a gene: 10. The CDR3 is made up of 19 amino acids. Germline CDR1 is SGHVS and CDR2 is FQNEAQ. The CDR3 is CASSLPTASGGISYNEQFF. The CDR3 nucleotides are TGTGCCAGCAGCTTACCGACTGCTAGCGGGGGGATTTCCTACAATGAGCAGTTCTTC.

This clone was recorded a few times. The chain joins TRBV2 to TRBJ2-7, with TRBD1 identical over 9 bases. The V gene's germline CDR1 is SNHLY and CDR2 FYNNEI. With 6 bases clipped from V and 5 bases from J, the junction kept 5 bases outside the gene matches. This CDR3 comprises 13 residues. Here the CDR3 DNA reads TGTGCCAGCAGCGCGGACAGGGGTAACGAGCAGTACTTC. It yields the protein CASSADRGNEQYF.

V is TRBV30 and J is TRBJ1-2; D gene ambiguous. CDR3 size: 14 residues. V was clipped by 5 bases and J by 0 bases, with 13 bases between them. CDR1 and CDR2 from the germline V gene are GTSNPN and SVGIG (reference sequence). CDR3 loop: CAWSPGGTNYGYTF. The CDR3 bases are TGTGCCTGGTCTCCCGGAGGTACTAACTATGGCTACACCTTC.

CDR3: CASSLLHTGFFYEQYF. The CDR3 DNA is TGTGCCAGCAGTCTACTCCATACAGGGTTCTTTTACGAGCAGTACTTC. V gene TRBV27 combines with J gene TRBJ2-7; tentatively, D is TRBD1 (6 bases). Germline values: CDR1 MNHEY, CDR2 SMNVEV (reference sequence). There are 16 residues in the CDR3. V was cut by 5 bases and J by 4 bases, with 21 bases left in between.

This chain joins TRBV21-1 and TRBJ1-2; TRBD1, as called in the table, went unchecked against the DNA. TRBV21-1 is an annotated pseudogene. The CDR3 runs 17 residues. CDR3 DNA: TGTGCCAGCACCCCCGGGACAGGGGACATTCGGAACTATGGCTACACCTTC. As protein: CASTPGTGDIRNYGYTF.

The rearrangement uses TRBV30 and TRBJ2-3; TRBD2 is a possible D gene (5 bases). The CDR3 is made up of 15 amino acids. Looked up from germline, CDR1 is GTSNPN and CDR2 is SVGIG (reference sequence). In nucleotides, the CDR3 is TGTGCTTACAAACGGGGTTACACCTACGTGGATACGCAGTATTTT. Encoded protein: CAYKRGYTYVDTQYF. The full variable domain, in which reference TRBV30 and TRBJ2-3 provide the parts outside the CDR3, is SQTIHQWPATLVQPVGSPLSLECTVEGTSNPNLYWYRQAAGRGLQLLFYSVGIGQISSEVPQNLSASRPQDRQFILSSKKLLLSDSGFYLCAYKRGYTYVDTQYFGPGTRLTVL.

This chain connects TRBV7-9 to TRBJ1-6; 7 nucleotides match TRBD1. Germline V lookup: CDR1 SEHNR, CDR2 FQNEAQ (reference sequence). V dropped 3 bases and J dropped 3; count of bases not matched to a gene: 5. This CDR3 has 16 residues. CDR3 region: CASSFSGQVYNSPLHF. The CDR3 DNA is TGTGCCAGCAGCTTTTCCGGACAGGTCTATAATTCACCCCTCCACTTT.